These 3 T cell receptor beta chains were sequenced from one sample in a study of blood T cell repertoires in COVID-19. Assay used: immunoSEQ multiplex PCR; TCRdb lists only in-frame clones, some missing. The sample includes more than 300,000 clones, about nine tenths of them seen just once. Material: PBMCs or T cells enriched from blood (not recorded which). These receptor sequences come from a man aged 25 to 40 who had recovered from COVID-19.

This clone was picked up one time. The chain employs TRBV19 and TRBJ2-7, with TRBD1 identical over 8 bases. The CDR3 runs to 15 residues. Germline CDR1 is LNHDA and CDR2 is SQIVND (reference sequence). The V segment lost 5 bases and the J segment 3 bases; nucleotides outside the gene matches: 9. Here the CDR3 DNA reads TGTGCCAGTAGTTACTCCCAGGGGGCAGTCTACGAGCAGTACTTC. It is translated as CASSYSQGAVYEQYF.

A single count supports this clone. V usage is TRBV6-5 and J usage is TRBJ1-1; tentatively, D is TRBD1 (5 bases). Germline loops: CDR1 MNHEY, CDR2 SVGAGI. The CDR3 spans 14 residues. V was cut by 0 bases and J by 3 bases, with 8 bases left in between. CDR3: CASSYSRVDTEAFF. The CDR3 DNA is TGTGCCAGCAGTTACTCCAGGGTTGACACTGAAGCTTTCTTT.

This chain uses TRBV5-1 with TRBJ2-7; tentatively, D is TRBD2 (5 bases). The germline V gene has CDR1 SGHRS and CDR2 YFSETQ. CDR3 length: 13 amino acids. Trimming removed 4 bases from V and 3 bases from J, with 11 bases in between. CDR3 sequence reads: CASSPGSSYEQYF. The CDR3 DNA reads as TGCGCCAGCAGCCCGGGGTCCAGCTACGAGCAGTACTTC.